This T cell receptor (beta chain) was retrieved from a study of T cells in Graves' hyperthyroidism and ophthalmopathy. Study-level background: It was at initial diagnosis, before any treatment, that peripheral blood was collected.

General observations from the study: By a 13 V-J model, ophthalmopathy was set apart from stable hyperthyroidism.

RNA transcripts provided the source from which TCR beta CDR3 regions were amplified. The HTBI primer set was used in a first-round RT-PCR of the TCR CDR3. MiXCR, run by TCRdb on the multiplex PCR reads, gives a single entry per CDR3 protein. The sample includes fewer than 700,000 distinct CDR3 sequences, 16% of them seen just once. This clonotype was recorded at least ten times. Its matching antigen is unknown. Unmatched junction bases numbered 6, after V lost 5 bases and J lost 7 bases. Germline loops: CDR1 SEHNR, CDR2 FQNEAQ (reference sequence). CDR3 length equals 15 residues. An absence of ophthalmopathy progression within 18 months meant stable Graves' hyperthyroidism. Recently diagnosed hyperthyroidism of less than 2 months' duration affected patients aged 18 to 65.

Source material: blood. The origin of this receptor is a woman aged 25 to 39 with Graves' hyperthyroidism. The chain uses TRBV7-9 and TRBJ2-3, with 13 bases aligning to TRBD2. The CDR3 sequence is CASSHRLAGGNTQYF. The CDR3 DNA follows: TGTGCCAGCAGCCACAGACTAGCGGGAGGAAATACGCAGTATTTT.